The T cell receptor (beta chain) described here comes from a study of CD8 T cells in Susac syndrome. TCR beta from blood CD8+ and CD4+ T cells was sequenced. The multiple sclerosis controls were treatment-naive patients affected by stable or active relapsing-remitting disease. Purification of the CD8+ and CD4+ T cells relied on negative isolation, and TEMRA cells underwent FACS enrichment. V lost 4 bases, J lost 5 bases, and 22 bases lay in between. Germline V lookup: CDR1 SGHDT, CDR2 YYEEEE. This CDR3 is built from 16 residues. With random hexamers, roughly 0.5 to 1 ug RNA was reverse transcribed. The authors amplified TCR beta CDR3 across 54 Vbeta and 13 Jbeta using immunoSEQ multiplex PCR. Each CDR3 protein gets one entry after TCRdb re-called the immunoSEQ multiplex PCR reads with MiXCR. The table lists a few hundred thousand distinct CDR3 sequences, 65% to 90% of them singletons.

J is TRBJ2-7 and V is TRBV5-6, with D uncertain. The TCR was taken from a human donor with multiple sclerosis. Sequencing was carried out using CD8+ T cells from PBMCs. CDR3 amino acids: CASSRPYVESRDEQYF. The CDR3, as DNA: TGTGCCAGCAGCCGACCTTACGTAGAGTCACGTGACGAGCAGTACTTC.